This T cell receptor beta chain was sequenced for a study of blood T cell repertoires in COVID-19. The data were produced by immunoSEQ multiplex PCR, yet TCRdb's version contains in-frame clones alone and is incomplete. The data contain some 70,000 clones, 85% to 90% of them singletons. This clone has only one observation. This sequence was found in a woman over 75 with active COVID-19. Input material: peripheral blood.

The CDR3, as DNA: TGTGCCAGCAGCCCTCGGACAGAGAATAATTCACCCCTCCACTTT. Its translation is CASSPRTENNSPLHF. The chain couples TRBV21-1 to TRBJ1-6; the D call TRBD1 from the table was never checked on the DNA. TRBV21-1 is described as a pseudogene. CDR3 size: 15 residues.